This T cell receptor (beta chain) was sequenced during a study of PD-L1 blockade in urothelial cancer. Across the whole study: Starting in the mid-2010s, patients were given atezolizumab (1,200 mg intravenously every 3 weeks). Samples came from 3 weeks, at the second dose, and 6 weeks into treatment. Each participant's history included 0 to 3 prior chemotherapy regimens. Study-level findings and limits: Durable benefit accompanied greater 3-week expansion of tumor-associated blood clones.

Points on this clone: What it binds is unknown.

This sample's time point: pretreatment peripheral blood. Trimming stripped 2 bases from V and 6 bases from J, with 13 bases between. Germline lookup yields CDR1 LNHDA and CDR2 SQIVND (reference sequence). The CDR3 loop spans 15 amino acids. The method was immunoSEQ multiplex PCR; TCRdb's version includes in-frame clones alone and lacks a portion of them. The table has around 92,000 clones, 89% seen once. This TCR was recovered from a woman aged 80 or older with urothelial cancer. The gene calls are TRBV19 and TRBJ2-2, with D uncertain. The sample consisted of PBMCs, taken around atezolizumab (anti-PD-L1) treatment. The CDR3 sequence: CASSISAILAGELFF. The CDR3 bases are TGTGCCAGTAGTATATCAGCGATCTTGGCCGGGGAGCTGTTTTTT.